This TCR beta chain appears in the sequencing data of a study of blood T cell repertoires in COVID-19. Study as a whole: Both acute and convalescent COVID-19 samples were obtained from the United States, Italy and Spain. T cells, B-cell-depleted T cells, or PBMCs provided the cDNA or gDNA that served as material.

The ends lost 1 base at V and 3 bases at J; junction bases unmatched: 5. In germline, CDR1 is SGHNT, CDR2 YYREEE (reference sequence). The CDR3 extends over 15 amino acids. Per the original methods: Counts of nucleated cells, estimated from reference gene primer amplification, were obtained. Sequencing used immunoSEQ multiplex PCR; TCRdb keeps in-frame clones, though not all of them. V and J calls and clone size are as listed in that table; D and trimming were resolved from the DNA. This table holds roughly 260,000 clones, about 87% found once. The rearrangement links TRBV5-4 to TRBJ2-7; TRBD1 matches at 9 bases. The sequence was collected from a man aged 55 to 70 who had recovered from COVID-19. What was sequenced was peripheral blood. This CDR3 is CASSLYNRGLYEQYF. The CDR3 nucleotides read TGTGCCAGCAGCTTGTATAACAGGGGGCTCTACGAGCAGTACTTC.